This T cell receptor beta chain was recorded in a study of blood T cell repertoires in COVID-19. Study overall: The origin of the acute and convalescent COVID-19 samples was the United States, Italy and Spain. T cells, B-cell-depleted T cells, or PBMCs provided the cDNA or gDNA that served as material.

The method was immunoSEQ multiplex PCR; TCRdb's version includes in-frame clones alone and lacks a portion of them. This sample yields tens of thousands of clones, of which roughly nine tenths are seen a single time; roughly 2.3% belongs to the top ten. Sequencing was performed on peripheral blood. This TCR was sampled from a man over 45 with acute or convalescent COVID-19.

The CDR3, as DNA: TGTGCCAGCAGCTTAGCCGACAGGGGTGGAACCGGGGAGCTGTTTTTT. Translation gives CASSLADRGGTGELFF. The chain has TRBV11-2 and TRBJ2-2; 8 bases are shared with TRBD1. The length of the CDR3 is 16 residues. Per the germline V gene, CDR1 is SGHAT and CDR2 is FQNNGV. The junction had 6 bases not matched to a gene; V was cut back by 1 base and J by 5 bases. Using reference TRBV11-2 and TRBJ2-2 for the parts outside the CDR3, the full variable domain is EAGVAQSPRYKIIEKRQSVAFWCNPISGHATLYWYQQILGQGPKLLIQFQNNGVVDDSQLPKDRFSAERLKGVDSTLKIQPAKLEDSAVYLCASSLADRGGTGELFFGEGSRLTVL.